Each of the 27 T cell receptor beta chains below was sequenced from the same sample in a study of blood T cell repertoires in COVID-19. Sequenced by immunoSEQ multiplex PCR; TCRdb stores in-frame clones only, minus some. The data contain fewer than 50,000 clones, around four fifths of them seen just once; the ten biggest clones take up roughly an eighth. Sequenced material: peripheral blood. Receptor source: a human donor in a cohort sampled during active COVID-19.

J is TRBJ1-1 and V is TRBV6-2 or TRBV6-3; a weak D match, TRBD1 (5 bases). V lost 0 bases to trimming and J lost 6 bases, with 11 bases between them. In germline, CDR1 is MNHEY, CDR2 SVGEGT. The CDR3 loop spans 14 amino acids. Here the CDR3 reads CASSYSGGEAEAFF. In nucleotides, the CDR3 is TGTGCCAGCAGTTACTCGGGGGGGGAGGCTGAAGCTTTCTTT.

This clone has a single count. The chain has TRBV5-6 and TRBJ2-7; the D gene is possibly TRBD1 (6 bases). The CDR3 is made up of 14 amino acids. From germline, CDR1 is SGHDT and CDR2 YYEEEE. V lost 2 bases, J lost 3 bases, and 12 bases lay in between. The CDR3 DNA sequence: TGTGCCAGCAGCTTTCGGGACAAACTCTACGAGCAGTACTTC. It yields the protein CASSFRDKLYEQYF. The complete variable domain, with remaining parts taken from reference TRBV5-6 and TRBJ2-7, reads DAGVTQSPTHLIKTRGQQVTLRCSPKSGHDTVSWYQQALGQGPQFIFQYYEEEERQRGNFPDRFSGHQFPNYSSELNVNALLLGDSALYLCASSFRDKLYEQYFGPGTRLTVT.

J is TRBJ1-4 and V is TRBV6-1, with no clear D. Germline CDR1 reads MNHNS; CDR2 reads SASEGT. Trimming pared 2 bases from V and 4 bases from J, leaving 11 bases between. The CDR3 has 15 amino acids. The CDR3 sequence is CASSEIGSLNEKLFF. The CDR3 region has the DNA TGTGCCAGCAGTGAAATCGGGTCTCTTAATGAAAAACTGTTTTTT.

V and J are TRBV7-9 and TRBJ2-5, with 8 bases matching TRBD1. The length of the CDR3 is 15 residues. With V trimmed by 5 bases and J by 4 bases, 9 bases remained unmatched. Germline values: CDR1 SEHNR, CDR2 FQNEAQ (reference sequence). The CDR3 region is CASSPGQGSSETQYF. The CDR3 nucleotides are TGTGCCAGCAGCCCCGGACAGGGAAGCTCAGAGACCCAGTACTTC.

The chain recombines TRBV27 with TRBJ2-7; possibly TRBD2 for D (6 bases). From germline, CDR1 is MNHEY and CDR2 SMNVEV (reference sequence). Trimming removed 4 bases at V and 3 bases at J, with 16 bases between. This CDR3 region has 15 residues. The CDR3 here is CASSSPGGSSYEQYF. CDR3 bases: TGTGCCAGCAGTTCTCCTGGGGGGTCAAGCTACGAGCAGTACTTC.

This chain uses TRBV18 with TRBJ1-1, with D maybe TRBD1 (5 bases). Per the germline V gene, CDR1 is KGHSH and CDR2 is LQKENI. The V end lost 3 bases, the J end lost 3 bases, and 11 bases lay between the germline ends. There are 14 residues in the CDR3. The CDR3 here is CASSPLGRDTEAFF. The CDR3 coding sequence is TGTGCCAGCTCACCTTTAGGCAGGGACACTGAAGCTTTCTTT.

This chain uses TRBV30 with TRBJ1-5; 7 bases line up with TRBD1. This CDR3 spans 13 amino acids. J lost 6 bases, V lost 0 bases, and 2 bases had no gene match. Germline V gene sequence: CDR1 GTSNPN, CDR2 SVGIG (reference sequence). The CDR3 spells CAWSVQGGQPQHF. In DNA, the CDR3 is TGTGCCTGGAGTGTCCAGGGGGGTCAGCCCCAGCATTTT. Based on the CDR3 plus reference TRBV30 and TRBJ1-5, the full variable domain is SQTIHQWPATLVQPVGSPLSLECTVEGTSNPNLYWYRQAAGRGLQLLFYSVGIGQISSEVPQNLSASRPQDRQFILSSKKLLLSDSGFYLCAWSVQGGQPQHFGDGTRLSIL.

The rearrangement joins TRBV7-2 to TRBJ1-3; TRBD1 aligns across 8 bases. CDR1 and CDR2 (germline): SGHTA, FQGNSA. The CDR3 totals 15 residues. Losses at the gene ends were 4 bases for V and 1 base for J; bases not matched to a gene: 3. The CDR3 DNA reads as TGTGCCAGCAGCTCGGACAGGGTGTCTGGAAACACCATATATTTT. Protein: CASSSDRVSGNTIYF.

The chain has TRBV30 and TRBJ2-3, with D possibly matching TRBD2 (5 bases). The CDR3 has 15 amino acids. Between the trimmed V and J ends, which lost 3 bases and 4 bases, there was a span of 17 bases. Per the germline V gene, CDR1 is GTSNPN and CDR2 is SVGIG (reference sequence). CDR3 sequence reads: CAWRRTGLAADTQYF. The CDR3 nucleotides are TGTGCCTGGAGACGGACCGGGCTAGCAGCAGATACGCAGTATTTT. Complete variable domain (other parts from reference TRBV30 and TRBJ2-3): SQTIHQWPATLVQPVGSPLSLECTVEGTSNPNLYWYRQAAGRGLQLLFYSVGIGQISSEVPQNLSASRPQDRQFILSSKKLLLSDSGFYLCAWRRTGLAADTQYFGPGTRLTVL.

This chain links TRBV5-1 with TRBJ1-6; D unclear. V gave up 4 bases and J gave up 9 bases, with 14 bases separating them. CDR3 length: 14 residues. The germline V gene encodes CDR1 SGHRS and CDR2 YFSETQ. For the CDR3, the DNA is TGCGCCAGCAGCGGTGGATCGAGGAGTTCACCCCTCCACTTT. Translating gives CASSGGSRSSPLHF.

The rearrangement links TRBV7-2 to TRBJ1-4; no reliable D call. Per germline, CDR1 SGHTA and CDR2 FQGNSA. Trimming pared 3 bases from V and 4 bases from J, leaving 15 bases between. The CDR3 runs to 16 residues. The CDR3 nucleotides read TGTGCCAGCAGCTTGAGCGCTGGAATAGTTAATGAAAAACTGTTTTTT. Translated: CASSLSAGIVNEKLFF.

The chain joins TRBV18 to TRBJ1-4; D remains unclear. Germline CDR1 KGHSH, CDR2 LQKENI. V was trimmed by 1 base and J by 8 bases, leaving 11 bases between them. The CDR3 spans 14 residues. CDR3: CASSPLLGGEKLFF. The CDR3 DNA is TGTGCCAGCTCACCACTCCTGGGAGGAGAAAAACTGTTTTTT.

This chain uses TRBV18 with TRBJ1-5, with 7 bases aligning to TRBD1. Trimming at V came to 6 bases and at J to 0 bases, leaving 5 bases not matched to a gene. Germline assignment: CDR1 KGHSH and CDR2 LQKENI. This CDR3 has 15 residues. The CDR3 nucleotides read TGTGCCAGCTCCTCCGGGACAGATAGCAATCAGCCCCAGCATTTT. Translated, it gives CASSSGTDSNQPQHF.

This chain's CDR3 is CASSVWDRATDTQYF. The CDR3 region has the DNA TGTGCCAGCAGCGTTTGGGACAGAGCCACAGATACGCAGTATTTT. The chain uses TRBV9 and TRBJ2-3, with 7 bases aligning to TRBD1. Germline assignment: CDR1 SGDLS and CDR2 YYNGEE. The CDR3 length is 15 residues. V trimming: 2 bases; J trimming: 2 bases; junction bases outside the gene matches: 5.

This clone appeared a few times. The chain combines TRBV6-5 with TRBJ2-7; D gene unclear. This CDR3 comprises 12 residues. Germline V gene sequence: CDR1 MNHEY, CDR2 SVGAGI. Trimming cost V 6 bases and J 5 bases, with 11 bases left between them. The DNA for the CDR3 is TGTGCCAGCAGCCACATGTCCAACGAGCAGTACTTC. As protein: CASSHMSNEQYF.

The chain employs TRBV19 and TRBJ1-2; 7 positions match TRBD1. The CDR3 has 13 residues. The J segment lost 2 bases and the V segment lost 4 bases, leaving 1 base of the junction unmatched. The V gene's germline CDR1 is LNHDA and CDR2 SQIVND (reference sequence). CDR3 protein: CASSTQGNYGYTF. For the CDR3, the DNA is TGTGCCAGTAGTACACAGGGGAACTATGGCTACACCTTC. Combining the CDR3 with reference TRBV19 and TRBJ1-2 gives the whole variable domain DGGITQSPKYLFRKEGQNVTLSCEQNLNHDAMYWYRQDPGQGLRLIYYSQIVNDFQKGDIAEGYSVSREKKESFPLTVTSAQKNPTAFYLCASSTQGNYGYTFGSGTRLTVV.

Concerning this clone: The sample holds other DNA sequences that translate to the same CDR3. This chain connects TRBV24-1 to TRBJ2-7; TRBD2 might be the D (5 bases). Germline CDR1 reads KGHDR; CDR2 reads SFDVKD. The CDR3 has 12 amino acids. Trimming left V 10 bases short and J 3 bases short, with 12 bases between. CDR3 region: CATRTGNYEQYF. The CDR3 nucleotides read TGTGCCACAAGGACGGGGAACTACGAGCAGTACTTC.

This chain connects TRBV5-1 to TRBJ1-1, with 7 bases that match TRBD1. Germline V gene sequence: CDR1 SGHRS, CDR2 YFSETQ. The V and J ends lost 3 bases and 3 bases, in that order; junction bases with no gene match: 5. The CDR3 runs 14 residues. CDR3 region: CASSWGQIDTEAFF. The CDR3 nucleotides are TGCGCCAGCAGCTGGGGACAGATCGACACTGAAGCTTTCTTT.

The CDR3 is CASSRDRGHETQYF. The CDR3 coding sequence is TGTGCCAGCAGCCGGGACAGGGGGCATGAGACCCAGTACTTC. This chain connects TRBV7-2 to TRBJ2-5, with TRBD1 identical over 12 bases. The germline V gene encodes CDR1 SGHTA and CDR2 FQGNSA. After removal of 5 bases from V and 5 bases from J, the junction contained 3 bases not matched to a gene. There are 14 residues in the CDR3.

The V call is TRBV7-9, the J call TRBJ2-1; the match to TRBD2 covers 8 bases. V lost 0 bases to trimming and J lost 15 bases; unmatched junction nucleotides: 7. CDR3 size: 13 residues. Germline CDR1 reads SEHNR; CDR2 reads FQNEAQ (reference sequence). This chain's CDR3 is CASSLAFFAGGFF. The CDR3 nucleotides read TGTGCCAGCAGCTTAGCGTTCTTTGCGGGGGGGTTCTTC.

This chain joins TRBV7-2 and TRBJ2-7; D might be TRBD1 (7 bases). The V gene's germline CDR1 is SGHTA and CDR2 FQGNSA. This CDR3 comprises 14 residues. The V end was cut by 5 bases, the J end by 6 bases, with 17 bases between. CDR3 loop: CASSPSTGRSEQYF. The DNA for the CDR3 is TGTGCCAGCAGCCCCTCGACAGGGAGGAGCGAGCAGTACTTC.

This chain joins TRBV3-1 (or the pseudogene TRBV3-2) and TRBJ1-6; 7 positions match TRBD1. Germline-derived CDR1 and CDR2 are LGHDT and YNNKEL (reference sequence). CDR3 size: 15 residues. V lost 7 bases, J lost 9 bases, and 12 bases stayed unmatched. The CDR3 bases are TGTGCCAGCAACCAGGGGGGGGGTTGGACTTCACCCCTCCACTTT. It translates to CASNQGGGWTSPLHF.

This sequence joins TRBV4-3 and TRBJ2-7; possibly TRBD2 for D (6 bases). The length of the CDR3 is 16 residues. The V end lost 0 bases, the J end lost 4 bases, and 16 bases lay between the germline ends. Germline V lookup: CDR1 LGHNA, CDR2 YSLEER. The CDR3 spells CASSQDRRGIGYEQYF. CDR3 in DNA: TGCGCCAGCAGCCAAGATCGGAGGGGTATTGGGTACGAGCAGTACTTC.

The chain uses TRBV14 and TRBJ1-3; D is unresolved. Germline V gene sequence: CDR1 SGHDN, CDR2 FVKESK. Trimming removed 3 bases from V and 4 bases from J, with 19 bases in between. The CDR3 runs to 17 residues. The CDR3 sequence is CASSQEVGITPGNTIYF. The CDR3 DNA reads as TGTGCCAGCAGCCAGGAGGTGGGGATCACACCAGGAAACACCATATATTTT.

The chain recombines TRBV28 with TRBJ1-6; 7 bases agree with TRBD1. This CDR3 region has 16 residues. J was trimmed by 0 bases and V by 6 bases; bases with no gene match: 5. The V gene's germline CDR1 is MDHEN and CDR2 SYDVKM. CDR3 DNA sequence: TGTGCCAGCAGGGGGGGACAGAGCTCCTATAATTCACCCCTCCACTTT. The encoded protein is CASRGGQSSYNSPLHF.

J is TRBJ1-2 and V is TRBV3-1 (or the pseudogene TRBV3-2); D is possibly TRBD1 (5 bases). CDR1 is LGHDT, CDR2 YNNKEL, per germline (reference sequence). The CDR3 covers 14 residues. The V and J ends lost 3 bases and 2 bases respectively, with 10 bases between them. This CDR3 reads CASSHPTDNYGYTF. Written as DNA, the CDR3 is TGTGCCAGCAGCCACCCGACAGACAACTATGGCTACACCTTC.

The V call is TRBV24-1, the J call TRBJ2-3; tentatively, D is TRBD2 (6 bases). The CDR3 length is 15 residues. V was pared by 7 bases and J by 0 bases, with 13 bases between. Per germline, CDR1 KGHDR and CDR2 SFDVKD. The CDR3 is CATSAPSESTDTQYF. The CDR3, as DNA: TGTGCCACCAGCGCTCCTAGCGAAAGCACAGATACGCAGTATTTT.